The T cell receptor (beta chain) described here comes from a study of naive and memory T cell subsets. Both TRBC1 and TRBC2 were covered by a beta constant-region primer of two equimolar oligonucleotides. TCRdb used MiXCR to reprocess the UMI-ligation and nested PCR reads, holding one entry per CDR3 protein. The table includes 150,000 or so distinct CDR3 sequences, about a sixth detected once. Germline CDR1 MNHNS, CDR2 SASEGT. This CDR3 has 14 amino acids. Trimming removed 3 bases from V and 3 bases from J, with 12 bases in between. This clonotype was seen a handful of times. Its antigen is currently unknown. Notes on the study in general: From naive to CM, EM and EMRA, diversity decreased and Gini increased. A clonotype means one alpha or beta sequence, not an alpha/beta pair. There was no ground truth to check naive and memory subset results.

V is TRBV6-1 and J is TRBJ2-7; perhaps D is TRBD1 or TRBD2 (5 bases each). Source material: naive CD4+ T cells from blood. This sequence originates from a human donor in good health. The CDR3 sequence: CASSDPGPHYEQYF. CDR3 in DNA: TGTGCCAGCAGTGACCCGGGACCCCACTACGAGCAGTACTTC.